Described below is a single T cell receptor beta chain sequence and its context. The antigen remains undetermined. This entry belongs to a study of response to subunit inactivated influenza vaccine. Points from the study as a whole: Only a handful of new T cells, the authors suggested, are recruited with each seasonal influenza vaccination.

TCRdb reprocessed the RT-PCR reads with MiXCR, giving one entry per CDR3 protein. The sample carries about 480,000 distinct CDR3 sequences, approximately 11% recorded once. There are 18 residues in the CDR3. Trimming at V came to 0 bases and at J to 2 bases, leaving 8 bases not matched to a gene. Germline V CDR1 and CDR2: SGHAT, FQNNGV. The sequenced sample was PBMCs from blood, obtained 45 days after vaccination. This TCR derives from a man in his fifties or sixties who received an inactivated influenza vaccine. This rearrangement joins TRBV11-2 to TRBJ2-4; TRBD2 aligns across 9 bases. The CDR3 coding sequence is TGTGCCAGCAGCTTAGAGGCGGGTAGCGGGAGTACCAAAAACATTCAGTACTTC. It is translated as CASSLEAGSGSTKNIQYF.